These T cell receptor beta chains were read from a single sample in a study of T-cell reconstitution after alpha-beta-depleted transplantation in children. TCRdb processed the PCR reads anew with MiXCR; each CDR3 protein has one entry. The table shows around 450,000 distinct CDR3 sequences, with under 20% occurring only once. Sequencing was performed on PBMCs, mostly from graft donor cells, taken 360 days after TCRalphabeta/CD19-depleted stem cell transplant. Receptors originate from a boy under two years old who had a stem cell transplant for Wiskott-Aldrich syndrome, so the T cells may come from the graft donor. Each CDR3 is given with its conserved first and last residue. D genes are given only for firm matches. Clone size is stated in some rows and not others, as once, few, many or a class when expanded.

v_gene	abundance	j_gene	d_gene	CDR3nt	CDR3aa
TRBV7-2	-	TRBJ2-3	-	TGTGCCAGCAGCTTACCTGGTAGCACAGATACGCAGTATTTT	CASSLPGSTDTQYF
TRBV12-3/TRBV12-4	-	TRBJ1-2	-	TGTGCCAGCAGTCCGAGGGTGAATGGCTACACCTTC	CASSPRVNGYTF
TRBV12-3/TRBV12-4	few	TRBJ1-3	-	TGTGCCAGCAGACCTCGACAGTATGGAAACACCATATATTTT	CASRPRQYGNTIYF
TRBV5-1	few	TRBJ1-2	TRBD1	TGCGCCAGCAGCGTTATCGCCGGGACAGGATACGGCTACACCTTC	CASSVIAGTGYGYTF
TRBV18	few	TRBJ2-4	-	TGTGCCAGCTCACAACTACATGGATCCAACCTAGACATTCAGTACTTC	CASSQLHGSNLDIQYF
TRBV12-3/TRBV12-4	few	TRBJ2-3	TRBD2	TGTGCCAGCAGTCCTAGCGGGAGAAGCACAGATACGCAGTATTTT	CASSPSGRSTDTQYF
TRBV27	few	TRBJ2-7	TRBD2	TGTGCCAGCAGTTTAGGACTAGCGGGACGCTACGAGCAGTACTTC	CASSLGLAGRYEQYF
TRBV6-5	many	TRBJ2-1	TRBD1	TGTGCCAGCAGTTTAACAGGGGCAGGGGCAATTTTCAATGAGCAGTTCTTC	CASSLTGAGAIFNEQFF
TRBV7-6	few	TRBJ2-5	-	TGTGCCAGCAGCAATGACCTGGAAGAGACCCAGTACTTC	CASSNDLEETQYF
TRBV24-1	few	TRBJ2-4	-	TGTGCCACCAGTGACAGGGGTGAAAAAAACATTCAGTACTTC	CATSDRGEKNIQYF
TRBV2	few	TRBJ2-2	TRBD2	TGTGCCAGCAGGGGACTAGCGTACACCGGGGAGCTGTTTTTT	CASRGLAYTGELFF
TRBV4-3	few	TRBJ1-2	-	TGCGCCAGCAGCCAAGCGGAACAGCTTTATGGCTACACCTTC	CASSQAEQLYGYTF
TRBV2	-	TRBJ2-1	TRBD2	TGTGCCAGCAGAGATGGGCGGGGGGTTCACAATGAGCAGTTCTTC	CASRDGRGVHNEQFF
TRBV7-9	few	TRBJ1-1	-	TGTGCCAGCAGCTCCCGGAAGGTGGTCACTGAAGCTTTCTTT	CASSSRKVVTEAFF
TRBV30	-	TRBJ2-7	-	TGTGCCTGGAGTGTACCGCCCACCTCCTACGAGCAGTACTTC	CAWSVPPTSYEQYF
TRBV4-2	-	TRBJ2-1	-	TGTGCCAGCAGCCAAGAGGCTTTGGAGAAGGATGAGCAGTTCTTC	CASSQEALEKDEQFF
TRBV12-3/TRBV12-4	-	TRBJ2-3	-	TGTGCCAGCAGTTTTTTAGGGTGGGGGGTCACAGATACGCAGTATTTT	CASSFLGWGVTDTQYF
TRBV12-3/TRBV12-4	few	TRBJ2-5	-	TGTGCCAGCAGTTTAAGGTGGAACAAAGAGACCCAGTACTTC	CASSLRWNKETQYF
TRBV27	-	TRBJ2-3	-	TGTGCCAGCAGTTTAGGGGCTTACACAGATACGCAGTATTTT	CASSLGAYTDTQYF
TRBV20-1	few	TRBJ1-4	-	TGCAGTGCTCAGACAGCGATTAATGAAAAACTGTTTTTT	CSAQTAINEKLFF
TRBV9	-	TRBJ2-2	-	TGTGCCAGCAGCGTAGGGGTCAACACCGGGGAGCTGTTTTTT	CASSVGVNTGELFF
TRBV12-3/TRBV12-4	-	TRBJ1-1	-	TGTGCCAGCAGTTTGGAGGGGAAGGAAGACACTGAAGCTTTCTTT	CASSLEGKEDTEAFF
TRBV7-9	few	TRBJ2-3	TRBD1	TGTGCCAGCAGCTCTAGTCCGGGACAGGGGGCGCGAAATACGCAGTATTTT	CASSSSPGQGARNTQYF
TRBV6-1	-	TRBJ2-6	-	TGTGCCAGCAGTCAACGATACCAGCTCCTATCTGGGGCCAACGTCCTGACTTTC	CASSQRYQLLSGANVLTF